A single sample gave rise to the 8 T cell receptor beta chains below, sequenced in a study of breast tumors, draining lymph nodes, adjacent tissues. A single record per CDR3 protein comes from TCRdb applying MiXCR to the multiplex PCR reads. This table has fewer than 200,000 distinct CDR3 sequences, 30% to 35% appearing once. Axillary draining lymph nodes of breast cancer patients supplied the node samples. The material sequenced was axillary lymph node tissue. The origin of the receptors is a female donor with breast cancer. Some clones in this sample may be carry-over from other donors' samples.

In its sample, this clonotype was seen many times. The chain combines TRBV4-1 with TRBJ1-3, with D uncertain. The CDR3 has 14 residues. Germline loops: CDR1 MGHRA, CDR2 YSYEKL. The ends were cut back, 0 bases at V and 0 bases at J, with 3 bases in the middle. CDR3 bases: TGCGCCAGCAGCCAAGAGTACTCTGGAAACACCATATATTTT. It specifies CASSQEYSGNTIYF.

The chain links TRBV9 to TRBJ2-7, with 10 bases that match TRBD1. This CDR3 is 17 amino acids long. Germline V CDR1 and CDR2: SGDLS, YYNGEE. J gave up 7 bases and V 0 bases, and 13 bases lay outside the gene matches. CDR3 region: CASSVAGTGVFVAEQYF. CDR3 DNA sequence: TGTGCCAGCAGCGTAGCTGGGACAGGGGTCTTCGTGGCTGAGCAGTACTTC.

This sequence joins TRBV12-3 or TRBV12-4 and TRBJ2-1, with a tentative D call TRBD1 (6 bases). The germline V and J ends were trimmed by 5 bases and 7 bases, with 15 bases remaining between them. This CDR3 is 14 amino acids long. The CDR3 protein is CASSDRDTPNEQFF. CDR3 DNA: TGTGCCAGCAGTGATCGGGACACCCCGAATGAGCAGTTCTTC.

This clonotype was observed at least ten times. The rearrangement joins TRBV7-8 to TRBJ2-7; TRBD2 matches 9 bases. The V and J ends lost 7 bases and 6 bases, in that order; junction bases with no gene match: 13. This CDR3 is built from 15 residues. Germline CDR1 SGHVS, CDR2 FQNEAQ. The CDR3 region is CASKSPSGKWFEQYF. The CDR3 DNA follows: TGTGCCAGCAAGTCTCCTAGCGGGAAGTGGTTCGAGCAGTACTTC.

This clonotype was recorded many times. The rearrangement links TRBV7-3 to TRBJ2-5; the D gene is possibly TRBD2 (5 bases). CDR3 length: 15 residues. Germline CDR1 and CDR2: SGHTA and FQGTGA. V was trimmed by 5 bases and J by 3 bases, leaving 16 bases between them. The CDR3 bases are TGTGCCAGCAGCCCCTCCCTAACGGGGAAAGAGACCCAGTACTTC. Its protein is CASSPSLTGKETQYF. Combining the CDR3 with reference TRBV7-3 and TRBJ2-5 gives the whole variable domain GAGVSQTPSNKVTEKGKYVELRCDPISGHTALYWYRQSLGQGPEFLIYFQGTGAADDSGLPNDRFFAVRPEGSVSTLKIQRTERGDSAVYLCASSPSLTGKETQYFGPGTRLLVL.

The sample holds a few counts of this clonotype. The CDR3 here is CASSGWGTENYEQYF. The CDR3 DNA reads as TGTGCCAGCAGCGGATGGGGGACAGAAAACTACGAGCAGTACTTC. The rearrangement links TRBV7-9 to TRBJ2-7; 7 positions agree with TRBD1. The CDR3 consists of 15 residues. The V and J ends lost 5 bases and 3 bases, in that order; junction bases with no gene match: 10. CDR1 SEHNR and CDR2 FQNEAQ come from the germline V gene (reference sequence).

The sample holds many counts of this clonotype. V and J are TRBV6-1 and TRBJ1-5; D call uncertain. The CDR3 totals 13 residues. Germline values: CDR1 MNHNS, CDR2 SASEGT. V gave up 2 bases and J gave up 7 bases, with 9 bases separating them. In DNA, the CDR3 is TGTGCCAGCAGTGAAATGGGAGGGCAGCCCCAGCATTTT. The encoded protein is CASSEMGGQPQHF.

About this clonotype: Since a much larger clone is just one base distant, this may be a read error. The chain is built from TRBV6-6 and TRBJ2-1; D is unclear. The CDR3 extends over 13 amino acids. The germline CDR1 and CDR2 sequences are MNHNY and SVGAGI (reference sequence). The V gene lost 10 bases and the J gene lost 4 bases, with 14 bases spanning the gap. The CDR3 nucleotides are TGTGCCACCTTTCGTTTGAGATACAATGAGCAGTTCTTC. Protein product: CATFRLRYNEQFF.